Below, 15 T cell receptor beta chains from the same sample are listed, as sequenced in a study of T cell repertoires in cytomegalovirus infection. TCRdb re-called the reads with MiXCR, one entry per CDR3 protein. The sample holds 180,000 or so distinct CDR3 sequences, approximately 17% seen once. Sequencing was done on a sample of CD8+ T cells from PBMCs. These receptors originate from a human donor in good health (CMV status not recorded). Some clones in this sample may be carry-over from other donors' samples.

This clonotype has a handful of counts. The rearrangement joins TRBV7-9 to TRBJ1-2; TRBD1 agrees at 7 bases. The CDR3 loop spans 18 amino acids. V trimming: 3 bases; J trimming: 0 bases; junction bases outside the gene matches: 13. Germline V gene lookup returns CDR1 SEHNR and CDR2 FQNEAQ (reference sequence). The CDR3: CASSLLPSGTEANYGYTF. CDR3 bases: TGTGCCAGCAGCTTGCTCCCGTCCGGGACAGAAGCTAACTATGGCTACACCTTC.

This clonotype was seen a few times. This chain uses TRBV4-1 with TRBJ2-1; no reliable D call. V was pared by 0 bases and J by 4 bases, with 4 bases between. The germline V gene encodes CDR1 MGHRA and CDR2 YSYEKL. CDR3 length: 13 amino acids. This CDR3 is CASSQDLYNEQFF. The CDR3, as DNA: TGCGCCAGCAGCCAAGACCTTTACAATGAGCAGTTCTTC.

This clonotype has a handful of counts. At one end the junction does not follow the germline gene, possibly because of a read error. CDR3 protein: CVSSLARGRVTRDEQFF. CDR3 nucleotides: TGTGTCAGCAGCTTAGCGCGAGGTCGGGTTACCAGGGATGAGCAGTTCTTC. The genes are TRBV7-2 and TRBJ2-1; either TRBD1 or TRBD2 may fit D (5 bases each). Germline V gene data show CDR1 as SGHTA and CDR2 as FQGNSA. The CDR3 has 17 residues. Together with reference TRBV7-2 and TRBJ2-1, the CDR3 gives the full variable domain: GAGVSQSPSNKVTEKGKDVELRCDPISGHTALYWYRQSLGQGLEFLIYFQGNSAPDKSGLPSDRFSAERTGGSVSTLTIQRTQQEDSAVYLCVSSLARGRVTRDEQFFGPGTRLTVL.

The V gene is TRBV4-1, the J gene TRBJ2-7; TRBD1 agrees at 10 bases. CDR3 length: 14 residues. Germline V gene lookup returns CDR1 MGHRA and CDR2 YSYEKL. After removal of 4 bases from V and 4 bases from J, the junction contained 4 bases not matched to a gene. The CDR3, as DNA: TGCGCCAGCAGCCCGCCGGGACAGGGGTACGAGCAGTACTTC. Translation gives CASSPPGQGYEQYF.

V is TRBV9 and J is TRBJ1-1; TRBD1 might be the D (5 bases). The CDR3 consists of 14 residues. V was pared by 3 bases and J by 2 bases, with 11 bases between. CDR1 is SGDLS and CDR2 is YYNGEE in the germline V gene. The CDR3 reads CASSEDTFNTEAFF. CDR3 DNA sequence: TGTGCCAGCAGCGAGGACACCTTTAACACTGAAGCTTTCTTT.

This clonotype was found a few times. The chain has TRBV14 and TRBJ1-2; no reliable D call. Trimming shortened V by 3 bases and J by 0 bases, and 11 bases separated the two germline ends. Germline CDR1 reads SGHDN; CDR2 reads FVKESK. The CDR3 length is 15 residues. Written as DNA, the CDR3 is TGTGCCAGCAGCCATGAGACCGTCGCTAACTATGGCTACACCTTC. Encoded protein: CASSHETVANYGYTF.

V gene TRBV15 combines with J gene TRBJ1-1; D not certain. This CDR3 is 15 amino acids long. The germline gives CDR1 LNHNV, CDR2 YYDKDF (reference sequence). The ends were cut back, 5 bases at V and 2 bases at J, with 15 bases in the middle. The CDR3 reads CATSPNADLNTEAFF. The CDR3 DNA is TGTGCCACCAGCCCAAACGCGGATCTTAACACTGAAGCTTTCTTT.

This clonotype appeared a few times. V and J are TRBV29-1 and TRBJ1-2; a possible D gene is TRBD1 (5 bases). Looked up from germline, CDR1 is SQVTM and CDR2 is ANQGSEA. V lost 5 bases and J lost 4, with 23 bases in between. The CDR3 consists of 16 residues. The chain's CDR3 is CSVQGTTSAGPYGYTF. Written as DNA, the CDR3 is TGCAGCGTTCAGGGAACAACTTCTGCCGGGCCCTATGGCTACACCTTC.

The chain couples TRBV20-1 to TRBJ1-1; D possibly corresponds to TRBD1 (6 bases). This CDR3 is 12 amino acids long. Germline loops: CDR1 DFQATT, CDR2 SNEGSKA (reference sequence). Trimming pared 7 bases from V and 0 bases from J, leaving 9 bases between. The CDR3 bases are TGCAGTGTTACAGGGCTGAACACTGAAGCTTTCTTT. This sequence encodes CSVTGLNTEAFF.

A few counts support this clonotype. The V gene is TRBV4-3, the J gene TRBJ2-3, with D perhaps TRBD1 (5 bases). Trimming removed 3 bases from V and 2 bases from J, with 15 bases in between. From germline, CDR1 is LGHNA and CDR2 YSLEER. The CDR3 is 16 residues long. CDR3 amino acids: CASSQPGPTLTDTQYF. The DNA for the CDR3 is TGCGCCAGCAGCCAGCCAGGGCCTACTCTCACAGATACGCAGTATTTT.

This clonotype appeared a few times. V gene TRBV6-5 combines with J gene TRBJ2-3; a weak D match, TRBD1 (5 bases). With 6 bases removed from V and 0 bases from J, the gap between germline ends came to 13 bases. The CDR3 spans 15 residues. Germline CDR1 is MNHEY and CDR2 is SVGAGI. Here the CDR3 reads CASSFRVTSTDTQYF. CDR3 coding DNA: TGTGCCAGCAGCTTCAGGGTTACTAGCACAGATACGCAGTATTTT.

In its sample, this clonotype was seen a few times. The chain carries TRBV7-8 and TRBJ1-3, with 7 positions matching TRBD1. From germline, CDR1 is SGHVS and CDR2 FQNEAQ. Losses at the gene ends were 5 bases for V and 0 bases for J; bases not matched to a gene: 10. The CDR3 spans 17 residues. CDR3 sequence reads: CASSNHWDSRSGNTIYF. The CDR3 DNA sequence: TGTGCCAGCAGCAACCACTGGGACAGCCGCTCTGGAAACACCATATATTTT.

This chain connects TRBV7-6 to TRBJ1-2; possible D gene TRBD1, 6 bases. Trimming stripped 5 bases from V and 8 bases from J, with 18 bases between. In germline, CDR1 is SGHVS, CDR2 FNYEAQ. This CDR3 contains 14 residues. The CDR3 protein is CASSQPQGRGGYTF. For the CDR3, the DNA is TGTGCCAGCAGCCAACCCCAGGGGAGGGGCGGCTACACCTTC.

For the CDR3, the DNA is TGTGCCAGCAGTTACTCGACGGCCTTCCGGGACAACTACGAGCAGTACTTC. Its translation is CASSYSTAFRDNYEQYF. The V and J genes are TRBV6-2 or TRBV6-3 and TRBJ2-7; possible D gene TRBD1, 6 bases. Between the trimmed V and J ends, which lost 0 bases and 3 bases, there was a span of 18 bases. Germline values: CDR1 MNHEY, CDR2 SVGEGT. The CDR3 is made up of 17 amino acids.

The V gene is TRBV24-1, the J gene TRBJ1-1; D not resolved. This CDR3 is 13 amino acids long. V shed 1 base and J shed 1 base, with 3 bases lying between them. From germline, CDR1 is KGHDR and CDR2 SFDVKD. The CDR3 DNA reads TGTGCCACCAGTGATTTTCGGAACACTGAAGCTTTCTTT. It translates to CATSDFRNTEAFF.